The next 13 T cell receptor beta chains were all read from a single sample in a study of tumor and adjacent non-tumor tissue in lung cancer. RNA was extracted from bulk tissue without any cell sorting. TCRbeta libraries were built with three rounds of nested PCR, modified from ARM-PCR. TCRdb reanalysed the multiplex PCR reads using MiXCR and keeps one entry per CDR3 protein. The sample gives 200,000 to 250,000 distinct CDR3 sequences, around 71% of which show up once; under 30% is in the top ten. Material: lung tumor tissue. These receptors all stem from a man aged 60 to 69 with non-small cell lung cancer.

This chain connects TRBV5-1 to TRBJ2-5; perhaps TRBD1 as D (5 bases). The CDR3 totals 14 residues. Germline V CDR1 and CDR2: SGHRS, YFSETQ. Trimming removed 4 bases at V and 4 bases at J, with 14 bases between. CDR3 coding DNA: TGCGCCAGCAGCAAAGGACAACGCGTAGAGACCCAGTACTTC. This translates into CASSKGQRVETQYF.

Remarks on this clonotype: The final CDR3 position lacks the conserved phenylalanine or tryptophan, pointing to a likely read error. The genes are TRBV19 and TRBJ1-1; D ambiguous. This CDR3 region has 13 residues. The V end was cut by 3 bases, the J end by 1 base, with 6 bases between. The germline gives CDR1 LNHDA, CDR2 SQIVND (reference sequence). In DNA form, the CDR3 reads TGTGCCAGTAGTATTAGTTGGAACACTGAAGCTTTCGTT. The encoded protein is CASSISWNTEAFV.

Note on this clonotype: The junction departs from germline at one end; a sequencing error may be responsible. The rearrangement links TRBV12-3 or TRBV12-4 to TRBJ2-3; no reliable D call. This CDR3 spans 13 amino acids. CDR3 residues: CASSSDNTDMQYF. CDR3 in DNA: TGTGCCAGCTCCAGCGATAACACAGATATGCAGTATTTT.

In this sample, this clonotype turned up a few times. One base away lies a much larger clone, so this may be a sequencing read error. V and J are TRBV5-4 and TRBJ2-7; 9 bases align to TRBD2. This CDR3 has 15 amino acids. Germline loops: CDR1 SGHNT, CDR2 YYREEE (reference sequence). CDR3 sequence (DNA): TGTGCCAACAGCCCGGAGGTAGCGGGAGAGAGGGAGCAGTACTTC. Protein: CANSPEVAGEREQYF.

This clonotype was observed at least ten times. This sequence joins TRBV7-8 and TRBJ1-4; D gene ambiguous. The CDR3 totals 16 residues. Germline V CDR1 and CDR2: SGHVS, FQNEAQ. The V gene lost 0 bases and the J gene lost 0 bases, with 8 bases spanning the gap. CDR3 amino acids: CASSLAQAATNEKLFF. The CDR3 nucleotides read TGTGCCAGCAGCTTAGCGCAGGCTGCAACTAATGAAAAACTGTTTTTT.

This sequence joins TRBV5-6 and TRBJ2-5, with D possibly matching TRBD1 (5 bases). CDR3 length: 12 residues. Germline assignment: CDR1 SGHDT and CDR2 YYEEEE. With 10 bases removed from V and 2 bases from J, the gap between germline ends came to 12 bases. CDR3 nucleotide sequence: TGTGCCGACAGCTTGCCGCAAGAGACCCAGTACTTC. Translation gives CADSLPQETQYF.

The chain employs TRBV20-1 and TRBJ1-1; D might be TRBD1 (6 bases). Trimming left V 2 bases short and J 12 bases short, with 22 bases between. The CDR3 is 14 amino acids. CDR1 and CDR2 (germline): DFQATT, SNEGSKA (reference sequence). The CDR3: CSARKGVMNTGPFF. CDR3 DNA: TGCAGTGCTAGAAAGGGGGTGATGAACACTGGACCTTTCTTT.

CDR3 sequence reads: CASSSKIGVGSGSPLHF. DNA for the CDR3: TGTGCCAGCAGCTCAAAGATCGGGGTGGGCTCTGGATCACCCCTCCACTTT. The gene calls are TRBV5-4 and TRBJ1-6; D unresolved. V lost 3 bases, J lost 10 bases, and 23 bases lay in between. The CDR3 has 17 amino acids. In germline, CDR1 is SGHNT, CDR2 YYREEE (reference sequence).

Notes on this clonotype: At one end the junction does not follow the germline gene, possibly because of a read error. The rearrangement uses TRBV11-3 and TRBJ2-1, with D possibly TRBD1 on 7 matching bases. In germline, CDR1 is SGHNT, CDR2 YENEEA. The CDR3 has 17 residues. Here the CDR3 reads CTSSPGGYRPQTNEQFF. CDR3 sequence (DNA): TGTACCAGCAGCCCAGGGGGGTACAGGCCGCAGACCAATGAGCAGTTCTTC.

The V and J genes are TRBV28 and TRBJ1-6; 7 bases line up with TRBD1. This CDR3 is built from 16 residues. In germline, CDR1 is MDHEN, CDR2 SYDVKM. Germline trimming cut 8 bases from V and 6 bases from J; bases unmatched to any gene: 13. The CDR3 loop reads CASLPAGTASNSPLHF. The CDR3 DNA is TGTGCCAGCTTGCCCGCCGGGACAGCAAGTAATTCACCCCTCCACTTT.

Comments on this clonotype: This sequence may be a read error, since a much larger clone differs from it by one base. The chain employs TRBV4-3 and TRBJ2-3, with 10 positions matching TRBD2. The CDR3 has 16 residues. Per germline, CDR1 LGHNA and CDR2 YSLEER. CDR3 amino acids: CASSERALAGVDTQCF. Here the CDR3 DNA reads TGCGCCAGCAGCGAAAGGGCCCTAGCGGGAGTAGATACGCAGTGTTTT.

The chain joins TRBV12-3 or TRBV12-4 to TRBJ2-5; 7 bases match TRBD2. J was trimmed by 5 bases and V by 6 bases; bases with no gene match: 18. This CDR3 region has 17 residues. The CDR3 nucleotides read TGTGCCAGCAGCCTAGCTGGACTAGAGGGAGGGCCGGAGACCCAGTACTTC. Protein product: CASSLAGLEGGPETQYF.

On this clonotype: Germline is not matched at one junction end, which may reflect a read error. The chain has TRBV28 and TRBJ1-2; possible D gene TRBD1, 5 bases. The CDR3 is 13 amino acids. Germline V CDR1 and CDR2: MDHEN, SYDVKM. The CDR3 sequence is CVSSLSGTYGYTF. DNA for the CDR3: TGTGTCAGCAGTTTATCCGGGACTTACGGCTACACCTTC.